This TCR beta chain emerged from a study of T cells after yellow fever vaccination. Study results and limitations: Shared CD4/CD8 clonotypes were a small share, likely from convergent recombination. Boosting was followed by the reappearance of most primary-vaccination clones (96% CD4, roughly 90% CD8). The study noted that FACS-sorted repertoires could contain abundant clonotypes contaminating from the bulk population.

TCRdb analysed the 5' RACE reads with MiXCR anew, one entry per CDR3 protein. Here the sample spans around 200,000 distinct CDR3 sequences, approximately 11% being singletons. Details on this clonotype: Its target is not known.

The CDR3 is made up of 14 amino acids. The V and J ends lost 7 bases and 0 bases respectively, with 12 bases between them. CDR1 is SGHKS and CDR2 is YYEKEE in the germline V gene (reference sequence). This TCR derives from a man younger than 35 who received the YFV17D yellow fever vaccine. The specimen was CD8+ T cells sorted from PBMCs, collected 15 days after the yellow fever booster vaccination. The chain recombines TRBV5-5 with TRBJ2-3; D not resolved. CDR3 amino acids: CASFWVRSTDTQYF. The CDR3 DNA reads TGTGCCAGCTTTTGGGTCAGAAGCACAGATACGCAGTATTTT.